This T cell receptor beta chain was sequenced for a study of blood T cell repertoires in COVID-19. Data came from immunoSEQ multiplex PCR; TCRdb stores just in-frame clones and leaves some out. The sample contains 150,000 to 200,000 clones, 88% of which appear only once. The V gene's germline CDR1 is LGHDT and CDR2 YNNKEL (reference sequence). The V gene lost 1 base and the J gene lost 0 bases, with 7 bases spanning the gap. The CDR3 totals 16 residues. The rearrangement joins TRBV3-1 (or the pseudogene TRBV3-2) to TRBJ1-6; no clear D. The TCR was taken from a woman between 18 and 29 years old who had recovered from COVID-19. Specimen: PBMCs or T cells enriched from blood (not recorded which). This CDR3 is CASSQAGSSYNSPLHF. DNA for the CDR3: TGTGCCAGCAGCCAAGCTGGCAGCTCCTATAATTCACCCCTCCACTTT.